This T cell receptor beta chain emerged from a study of T cell changes during pregnancy in multiple sclerosis. Method: immunoSEQ multiplex PCR; TCRdb's copy keeps in-frame clones and lacks some. The sample lists approximately 38,000 clones, roughly 90% occurring once. This clone was detected only once. Per the germline V gene, CDR1 is SEHNR and CDR2 is FQNEAQ (reference sequence). This CDR3 comprises 15 residues. V lost 1 base and J lost 6, with 15 bases in between. The rearrangement links TRBV7-9 to TRBJ1-2; D uncertain. The sequencing used CD8+ T cells from peripheral blood mononuclear cells, collected in the third trimester of pregnancy. This sequence originates from a female donor with multiple sclerosis, enrolled in a pregnancy study. The CDR3 nucleotides are TGTGCCAGCAGCTTAGGCCCCCGGGGAGCTCATGGCTACACCTTC. Translation gives CASSLGPRGAHGYTF.